Presented here are 18 T cell receptor beta chains from one specimen sequenced in a study of T cells expressing NK-cell markers. No DNA is given; TCRdb re-called the 5' RACE reads and lists each CDR3 protein once. The listing records about 150,000 distinct CDR3 sequences. The sequencing sample was made of blood T cells: a sorted CD56 or NKG2C T cell subset, CD4+ or CD8+ T cells, or bulk PBMC T cells (not recorded which). These receptors were obtained from a woman in her 50s in good health.

The genes are TRBV25-1 and TRBJ1-6; without DNA, the TCRdb call of TRBD1 cannot be checked. Germline lookup yields CDR1 MGHDK and CDR2 SYGVNS. CDR3 length: 16 residues. This CDR3 is CASSPLGTAYNSPLHF. Combining the CDR3 with reference TRBV25-1 and TRBJ1-6 gives the whole variable domain EADIYQTPRYLVIGTGKKITLECSQTMGHDKMYWYQQDPGMELHLIHYSYGVNSTEKGDLSSESTVSRIRTEHFPLTLESARPSHTSQYLCASSPLGTAYNSPLHFGNGTRLTVT.

V usage is TRBV11-1 and J usage is TRBJ2-2; TCRdb proposes TRBD1, but this gene call is untestable without DNA. Germline lookup yields CDR1 SGHAT and CDR2 FQDESV (reference sequence). The CDR3 has 18 residues. Here the CDR3 reads CASSDPGWMLTNTGELFF.

The chain joins TRBV30 to TRBJ1-1; TCRdb names TRBD1, which stays unverified in the absence of DNA. The CDR3 has 14 residues. Germline-derived CDR1 and CDR2 are GTSNPN and SVGIG (reference sequence). CDR3 sequence reads: CAWIWGSGGIEAFF. Supplemented by reference TRBV30 and TRBJ1-1, the full variable domain reads SQTIHQWPATLVQPVGSPLSLECTVEGTSNPNLYWYRQAAGRGLQLLFYSVGIGQISSEVPQNLSASRPQDRQFILSSKKLLLSDSGFYLCAWIWGSGGIEAFFGQGTRLTVV.

V is TRBV10-1 and J is TRBJ2-1; the TCRdb D gene call, TRBD2, has no DNA to confirm it. The CDR3 covers 14 residues. Germline lookup yields CDR1 WNHNN and CDR2 SYGVQD (reference sequence). CDR3 amino acids: CASSELPESIEQFF.

The chain recombines TRBV24-1 with TRBJ2-1; no DNA is available, so the TRBD1 call from TCRdb remains unchecked. The germline V gene has CDR1 KGHDR and CDR2 SFDVKD. CDR3 length: 16 residues. CDR3 sequence reads: CATSDPRQKIYNEQFF.

The chain links TRBV12-3 or TRBV12-4 to TRBJ2-5; without DNA, the TCRdb call of TRBD1 cannot be checked. The CDR3 spans 13 residues. The CDR3 loop reads CASRGRGYETQYF.

The genes are TRBV2 and TRBJ2-1; with no DNA, the TCRdb D assignment of TRBD2 cannot be verified. The CDR3 consists of 15 residues. Germline-derived CDR1 and CDR2 are SNHLY and FYNNEI. The CDR3 loop is CASSELAGGDNEQFF.

The rearrangement joins TRBV7-9 to TRBJ2-3; TCRdb indicates TRBD1, and absent DNA this call remains unverified. The CDR3 spans 15 residues. Germline CDR1 and CDR2: SEHNR and FQNEAQ (reference sequence). CDR3 protein: CASSPQTGTTDTQYF. The complete variable domain, with remaining parts taken from reference TRBV7-9 and TRBJ2-3, reads DTGVSQNPRHKITKRGQNVTFRCDPISEHNRLYWYRQTLGQGPEFLTYFQNEAQLEKSRLLSDRFSAERPKGSFSTLEIQRTEQGDSAMYLCASSPQTGTTDTQYFGPGTRLTVL.

The gene calls are TRBV3-1 and TRBJ2-1; TCRdb's D gene call, TRBD2, goes unchecked for lack of DNA. Germline assignment: CDR1 LGHDT and CDR2 YNNKEL (reference sequence). The CDR3 is 17 residues long. CDR3 sequence: CASSPVRTSGSAYEQFF.

The chain recombines TRBV7-3 with TRBJ1-2. From germline, CDR1 is SGHTA and CDR2 FQGTGA. This CDR3 is 13 amino acids long. The CDR3 loop is CASSLTANYGYTF.

This chain links TRBV7-3 with TRBJ2-3; TCRdb designates TRBD1, a call that cannot be tested without DNA. Per germline, CDR1 SGHTA and CDR2 FQGTGA. CDR3 length equals 15 residues. The CDR3 reads CASSPGTGGLDTQYF.

The CDR3 reads CASSGFPGLHQETQYF. The rearrangement links TRBV27 to TRBJ2-5; TCRdb's D call of TRBD2 is untestable without DNA. This CDR3 is built from 16 residues. Germline values: CDR1 MNHEY, CDR2 SMNVEV (reference sequence).

The rearrangement joins TRBV11-2 to TRBJ2-3; TCRdb lists TRBD2, though no DNA is available to test this call. This CDR3 has 18 residues. Germline loops: CDR1 SGHAT, CDR2 FQNNGV. The CDR3 sequence is CASSLGDFTGGPEDTQYF.

The chain is built from TRBV29-1 and TRBJ2-5; checking the TCRdb D call of TRBD1 is not possible without DNA. This CDR3 spans 13 amino acids. Germline CDR1 and CDR2: SQVTM and ANQGSEA. The CDR3 sequence: CSACPGGQETQYF.

The chain recombines TRBV5-6 with TRBJ1-1; as DNA is missing, the TRBD1 call by TCRdb cannot be tested. The CDR3 spans 13 residues. Germline V gene lookup returns CDR1 SGHDT and CDR2 YYEEEE. CDR3 loop: CASSMPGTPEDFF.

This chain joins TRBV21-1 and TRBJ1-5. TRBV21-1 is a pseudogene segment. The CDR3 is 16 residues long. The CDR3 is CASSKAVLGPNQPQHF.

The V call is TRBV29-1, the J call TRBJ2-7; checking the TCRdb D call of TRBD1 is not possible without DNA. The CDR3 is 12 amino acids. CDR1 is SQVTM, CDR2 ANQGSEA, per germline. CDR3 loop: CSVQTGGNRQYF.

V and J are TRBV7-9 and TRBJ2-1. The germline gives CDR1 SEHNR, CDR2 FQNEAQ (reference sequence). This CDR3 has 12 residues. CDR3 protein: CASSFTFPEQFF.